Shown below are 26 T cell receptor beta chains from a single sample sequenced in a study of graft-versus-host responses after intestinal transplantation. These receptors' targets are unknown. Here immunoSEQ multiplex PCR was the method, and the copy in TCRdb shows in-frame clones only, minus some. The profile covers 75,000 to 100,000 clones, with over 80% appearing a single time and 0.45% to 0.6% taken by the ten largest. The sequencing used unstimulated CD8+ T cells sorted from spleen or lymph node cells, collected before intestinal transplant. The source of these receptors is a human donor who received an intestinal transplant.

The chain recombines TRBV7-6 with TRBJ2-7, with 9 nucleotides matching TRBD1. The CDR3 is made up of 13 amino acids. V shed 4 bases and J 6 bases; nucleotides not matched to a gene: 4. Germline-derived CDR1 and CDR2 are SGHVS and FNYEAQ. The CDR3 is CASSWDRATEQYF. CDR3 in DNA: TGTGCCAGCAGCTGGGACAGGGCAACCGAGCAGTACTTC.

The V and J genes are TRBV28 and TRBJ1-5; no firm D call. This CDR3 region has 15 residues. With 3 bases removed from V and 0 bases from J, the gap between germline ends came to 9 bases. Germline assignment: CDR1 MDHEN and CDR2 SYDVKM. Written as DNA, the CDR3 is TGTGCCAGCAGTTTGGGCTCATATAGCAATCAGCCCCAGCATTTT. This gives the protein CASSLGSYSNQPQHF.

In this sample, this clone turned up a few times. V is TRBV6-1 and J is TRBJ1-3; no firm D call. The CDR3 runs to 14 residues. Germline V gene lookup returns CDR1 MNHNS and CDR2 SASEGT. Deletions cut 3 bases from V and 0 bases from J, with 6 bases between. CDR3 nucleotide sequence: TGTGCCAGCAGTGAGTTAAACTCTGGAAACACCATATATTTT. Amino acid sequence: CASSELNSGNTIYF.

The chain combines TRBV25-1 with TRBJ2-5, with 12 nucleotides matching TRBD2. Trimming took 6 bases from V and 4 from J; bases not matched to a gene: 15. CDR3 size: 18 residues. Germline V gene sequence: CDR1 MGHDK, CDR2 SYGVNS. The CDR3 reads CASSEGLAGIFEAETQYF. CDR3 sequence (DNA): TGTGCCAGCAGCGAGGGACTAGCGGGTATATTTGAGGCAGAGACCCAGTACTTC.

The chain carries TRBV15 and TRBJ2-5; D perhaps matches TRBD2 (5 bases). Trimming cost V 2 bases and J 5 bases, with 12 bases left between them. In germline, CDR1 is LNHNV, CDR2 YYDKDF (reference sequence). CDR3 length: 14 residues. DNA of the CDR3: TGTGCCACCAGCAGATCCCCGGGAACGGAGACCCAGTACTTC. Translating gives CATSRSPGTETQYF. The full variable domain, with the rest looked up from reference TRBV15 and TRBJ2-5, is DAMVIQNPRYQVTQFGKPVTLSCSQTLNHNVMYWYQQKSSQAPKLLFHYYDKDFNNEADTPDNFQSRRPNTSFCFLDIRSPGLGDTAMYLCATSRSPGTETQYFGPGTRLLVL.

This clone was seen once. J is TRBJ1-5 and V is TRBV4-1, with D possibly matching TRBD1 (5 bases). Germline V gives CDR1 MGHRA, CDR2 YSYEKL. The CDR3 length is 16 residues. V was pared by 3 bases and J by 5 bases, with 17 bases between. The CDR3 reads CASSQTPGREDQPQHF. The CDR3 DNA reads TGCGCCAGCAGCCAGACCCCGGGACGGGAGGATCAGCCCCAGCATTTT.

The chain joins TRBV1 to TRBJ2-5; whether TRBD1, the table's D call, matches the DNA was not checked. TRBV1 is classified as a pseudogene. This CDR3 spans 15 amino acids. The chain's CDR3 is CTSSQDGRGQETQYF. CDR3 DNA sequence: TGCACCAGCAGCCAAGACGGAAGGGGGCAAGAGACCCAGTACTTC.

J is TRBJ2-3 and V is TRBV4-2, with a tentative D call TRBD1 (7 bases). This CDR3 spans 14 amino acids. Germline V CDR1 and CDR2: LGHNA, YNFKEQ. V gave up 1 base and J gave up 4 bases, with 9 bases separating them. As DNA, the CDR3 is TGTGCCAGCAGCCAAGGGAGGGGGCCAGATACGCAGTATTTT. Protein: CASSQGRGPDTQYF.

The chain is built from TRBV13 and TRBJ1-1; 8 positions agree with TRBD1. Germline lookup yields CDR1 PRHDT and CDR2 FYEKMQ (reference sequence). Unmatched junction bases numbered 9, after V lost 5 bases and J lost 4 bases. The CDR3 totals 15 residues. The CDR3, as DNA: TGTGCCAGCAGCCCAGACAGGGGCAGGGGCACTGAAGCTTTCTTT. Its protein is CASSPDRGRGTEAFF.

This chain joins TRBV7-9 and TRBJ1-4, with D unresolved. V was shortened by 5 bases and J by 1 base, with 14 bases between the two germline ends. CDR3 length: 16 amino acids. Germline loops: CDR1 SEHNR, CDR2 FQNEAQ (reference sequence). The CDR3 DNA is TGTGCCAGCAGCCGTAGCGACCGGTTAACTAATGAAAAACTGTTTTTT. It encodes CASSRSDRLTNEKLFF.

V is TRBV9 and J is TRBJ2-1; a weak D match, TRBD2 (6 bases). Germline V lookup: CDR1 SGDLS, CDR2 YYNGEE. V shed 0 bases and J shed 5 bases, with 15 bases lying between them. The length of the CDR3 is 16 residues. This CDR3 is CASSVGSGLLHNEQFF. CDR3 nucleotides: TGTGCCAGCAGCGTAGGGTCGGGACTCCTACACAATGAGCAGTTCTTC.

A word on this clone: Other DNA sequences in the same sample also yield this CDR3. The J gene is TRBJ2-1, the V gene TRBV6-4, with D possibly matching TRBD2 (5 bases). CDR1 and CDR2 from the germline V gene are MRHNA and SNTAGT. This CDR3 contains 15 residues. The V and J ends lost 0 bases and 0 bases respectively, with 6 bases between them. CDR3 amino acids: CASSDSSGSYNEQFF. CDR3 in DNA: TGTGCCAGCAGTGACTCGAGCGGCTCCTACAATGAGCAGTTCTTC.

This clone was counted only a few times. The CDR3: CASSLISGANVLTF. The DNA for the CDR3 is TGTGCCAGTAGCCTAATCTCTGGGGCCAACGTCCTGACTTTC. The genes are TRBV19 and TRBJ2-6, with D unclear. V lost 6 bases and J lost 0, with 6 bases in between. CDR3 length equals 14 residues. Per germline, CDR1 LNHDA and CDR2 SQIVND (reference sequence).

The CDR3 sequence: CASSVATVAGGGGANVLTF. The CDR3 region has the DNA TGTGCCAGCAGCGTAGCTACGGTAGCGGGGGGCGGTGGGGCCAACGTCCTGACTTTC. The gene calls are TRBV9 and TRBJ2-6, with 10 bases aligning to TRBD2. Trimming removed 0 bases from V and 3 bases from J; junction bases left unmatched: 9. CDR3 length equals 19 residues. The germline gives CDR1 SGDLS, CDR2 YYNGEE.

J is TRBJ2-1 and V is TRBV6-1; 10 bases map to TRBD2. V trimming: 5 bases; J trimming: 8 bases; junction bases outside the gene matches: 6. The CDR3 length is 14 residues. Germline CDR1 and CDR2: MNHNS and SASEGT. The CDR3 DNA reads TGTGCCAGCAGTAGGGGACTAGCGTCGGATGAGCAGTTCTTC. Translating it yields CASSRGLASDEQFF.

This clone has just one count. The chain links TRBV30 to TRBJ1-2, with a tentative D call TRBD1 (5 bases). V was trimmed by 4 bases and J by 8 bases, leaving 11 bases between them. CDR3 length: 11 residues. The germline gives CDR1 GTSNPN, CDR2 SVGIG (reference sequence). The DNA of the CDR3 is TGTGCCTGGATCTCAGGGTGGGGCTACACCTTC. Its translation: CAWISGWGYTF.

V is TRBV28 and J is TRBJ1-1; D is perhaps TRBD1 (5 bases). This CDR3 region has 14 residues. The germline V gene has CDR1 MDHEN and CDR2 SYDVKM. The germline V and J ends were trimmed by 5 bases and 5 bases, with 15 bases remaining between them. The CDR3, as DNA: TGTGCCAGCAGTCCTACGGGGGGGGAAACTGAAGCTTTCTTT. This codes for CASSPTGGETEAFF.

This clone was recorded once. This sequence joins TRBV5-5 and TRBJ1-2; 11 bases are shared with TRBD1. V was clipped by 0 bases and J by 6 bases; unmatched bases: 7. This CDR3 region has 16 residues. From germline, CDR1 is SGHKS and CDR2 YYEKEE (reference sequence). CDR3 region: CASSLGGTGGIDGYTF. As DNA, the CDR3 is TGTGCCAGCAGCTTGGGAGGGACAGGGGGGATAGATGGCTACACCTTC.

J is TRBJ2-7 and V is TRBV5-1, with D perhaps matching TRBD2 (6 bases). There are 16 residues in the CDR3. Germline-derived CDR1 and CDR2 are SGHRS and YFSETQ. Trimming took 0 bases from V and 0 from J, leaving 13 bases between them. The CDR3 here is CASSLDRDWSSYEQYF. In DNA, the CDR3 is TGCGCCAGCAGCTTGGACCGGGACTGGAGCTCCTACGAGCAGTACTTC.

The chain couples TRBV13 to TRBJ2-7, with TRBD2 matching 9 bases. CDR3 length equals 18 residues. The germline V gene encodes CDR1 PRHDT and CDR2 FYEKMQ (reference sequence). Trimming at V came to 3 bases and at J to 0 bases, leaving 12 bases not matched to a gene. DNA of the CDR3: TGTGCCAGCAGCTTTCGCCAGGCGGGAGGGCCAATCTCCTACGAGCAGTACTTC. Amino acids: CASSFRQAGGPISYEQYF. The whole variable domain, filled in from reference TRBV13 and TRBJ2-7, reads AAGVIQSPRHLIKEKRETATLKCYPIPRHDTVYWYQQGPGQDPQFLISFYEKMQSDKGSIPDRFSAQQFSDYHSELNMSSLELGDSALYFCASSFRQAGGPISYEQYFGPGTRLTVT.

The table lists this clone with a few counts. The rearrangement links TRBV2 to TRBJ1-1; D gene uncertain. The CDR3 sequence is 16 residues long. Germline CDR1 reads SNHLY; CDR2 reads FYNNEI. Trimming took off 4 bases at V and 8 bases at J, with 23 bases between the two ends. Here the CDR3 reads CASSVGLWQSHGEAFF. CDR3 in DNA: TGTGCCAGCAGTGTCGGGTTATGGCAGTCTCACGGCGAAGCTTTCTTT.

V usage is TRBV7-3 and J usage is TRBJ1-5; D possibly corresponds to TRBD1 (6 bases). Trimming cost V 0 bases and J 0 bases, with 12 bases left between them. Germline V lookup: CDR1 SGHTA, CDR2 FQGTGA. There are 17 residues in the CDR3. The chain's CDR3 is CASSLTGGGYSNQPQHF. DNA of the CDR3: TGTGCCAGCAGCTTAACAGGGGGGGGGTATAGCAATCAGCCCCAGCATTTT.

The genes are TRBV9 and TRBJ2-1, with D tentatively TRBD2 (6 bases). Trimming pared 0 bases from V and 5 bases from J, leaving 27 bases between. The CDR3 length is 20 residues. Germline-derived CDR1 and CDR2 are SGDLS and YYNGEE. CDR3 amino acids: CASSVDTRDFLANTDNEQFF. CDR3 nucleotide sequence: TGTGCCAGCAGCGTAGATACGAGGGACTTCCTAGCGAACACCGACAATGAGCAGTTCTTC. Full variable domain (outside the CDR3, taken from reference TRBV9 and TRBJ2-1): DSGVTQTPKHLITATGQRVTLRCSPRSGDLSVYWYQQSLDQGLQFLIQYYNGEERAKGNILERFSAQQFPDLHSELNLSSLELGDSALYFCASSVDTRDFLANTDNEQFFGPGTRLTVL.

This clone was observed a single time. The CDR3 loop reads CASGPDNEQFF. In DNA form, the CDR3 reads TGTGCCAGCGGCCCCGACAATGAGCAGTTCTTC. The V call is TRBV6-5, the J call TRBJ2-1; D is ambiguous. CDR1 and CDR2 from the germline V gene are MNHEY and SVGAGI. The V gene lost 8 bases and the J gene lost 5 bases, with 7 bases spanning the gap. CDR3 length: 11 amino acids.

The gene calls are TRBV4-3 and TRBJ2-7, with a tentative D call TRBD1 (6 bases). CDR1 is LGHNA and CDR2 is YSLEER in the germline V gene. The ends were cut back, 4 bases at V and 3 bases at J, with 16 bases in the middle. The CDR3 loop spans 15 amino acids. The CDR3 here is CASSRTGQGNYEQYF. CDR3 in DNA: TGCGCCAGCAGCCGCACTGGGCAGGGGAACTACGAGCAGTACTTC.

This chain joins TRBV11-2 and TRBJ2-2; D is uncertain. The germline V and J ends were trimmed by 9 bases and 8 bases, with 4 bases remaining between them. Germline V gene lookup returns CDR1 SGHAT and CDR2 FQNNGV. This CDR3 is 9 amino acids long. The CDR3 sequence: CARRGELFF. CDR3 nucleotide sequence: TGTGCCAGGCGGGGGGAGCTGTTTTTT.